This is a list of T cell receptor beta chains from one sample in a study of technical replicates of blood from a handful of donors. Only in-frame clones appear in the TCRdb table, and some are missing; sequencing was by immunoSEQ multiplex PCR. The table shows tens of thousands of clones, with about 92% occurring only once. The sample comprised T cells isolated from PBMCs. The receptor set was obtained from a human donor in good health. The CDR3 runs from the conserved cysteine through the conserved F or W. Rows may omit the clone size; those that give it use once, few, many or a size class.

CDR3 protein: CASGLASRDTQYF
clone size: NA
J gene: TRBJ2-3
V gene: TRBV6-6

CDR3 protein: CASSHPRGDPEAFF
clone size: NA
J gene: TRBJ1-1
V gene: TRBV19

CDR3 protein: CASSSGGLSGNTIYF
clone size: NA
J gene: TRBJ1-3
V gene: TRBV7-9

CDR3 protein: CASSLVAGANTGELFF
clone size: NA
J gene: TRBJ2-2
V gene: TRBV7-7

CDR3 protein: CASRGLAGDTGELFF
clone size: NA
J gene: TRBJ2-2
V gene: TRBV27

CDR3 protein: CASSSYTGRKYF
clone size: NA
J gene: TRBJ2-7
V gene: TRBV7-3

CDR3 protein: CASSPTRSRGPDQPQHF
clone size: NA
J gene: TRBJ1-5
V gene: TRBV19

CDR3 protein: CASTLSRAGNTIYF
clone size: NA
J gene: TRBJ1-3
V gene: TRBV7-6

CDR3 protein: CASSSGHGVRAQHF
clone size: NA
J gene: TRBJ1-5
V gene: TRBV27

CDR3 protein: CASRFPRLAGRDEQFF
clone size: NA
J gene: TRBJ2-1
V gene: TRBV5-4

CDR3 protein: CASSPQGGGEKLFF
clone size: NA
J gene: TRBJ1-4
V gene: TRBV6-5

CDR3 protein: CASSPPGLAGRTYNEQFF
clone size: NA
J gene: TRBJ2-1
V gene: TRBV18

CDR3 protein: CASSPTSGAYEQYF
clone size: NA
J gene: TRBJ2-7
V gene: TRBV11-2

CDR3 protein: CASSEVGVTEQYF
clone size: NA
J gene: TRBJ2-7
V gene: TRBV6-1

CDR3 protein: CASSAQGRGNQPQHF
clone size: NA
J gene: TRBJ1-5
V gene: TRBV6-6

CDR3 protein: CASSRQAAPGLDIYEQYF
clone size: NA
J gene: TRBJ2-7
V gene: TRBV4-1

CDR3 protein: CAISEWDNPYGYTF
clone size: NA
J gene: TRBJ1-2
V gene: TRBV10-3

CDR3 protein: CASRNGQANTGELFF
clone size: NA
J gene: TRBJ2-2
V gene: TRBV28

CDR3 protein: CASSSRAGLSYEQYF
clone size: once
J gene: TRBJ2-7
V gene: TRBV7-9

CDR3 protein: CAWSVIPGPNSPLHF
clone size: NA
J gene: TRBJ1-6
V gene: TRBV30

CDR3 protein: CATSRESAGNYGYTF
clone size: NA
J gene: TRBJ1-2
V gene: TRBV15

CDR3 protein: CASGFIPPGELFF
clone size: NA
J gene: TRBJ2-2
V gene: TRBV12-5

CDR3 protein: CASSVAGTSSYEQYF
clone size: NA
J gene: TRBJ2-7
V gene: TRBV2

CDR3 protein: CASSSPAREAFF
clone size: NA
J gene: TRBJ1-1
V gene: TRBV7-9

CDR3 protein: CASSWVAGGAGNTGELFF
clone size: NA
J gene: TRBJ2-2
V gene: TRBV27

CDR3 protein: CASSLDRGGYTF
clone size: NA
J gene: TRBJ1-2
V gene: TRBV28

CDR3 protein: CASRDAGISNQPQHF
clone size: few
J gene: TRBJ1-5
V gene: TRBV6-6

CDR3 protein: CASSEAKLGGSFYEQYF
clone size: NA
J gene: TRBJ2-7
V gene: TRBV10-1

CDR3 protein: CASSEVGGGADEQFF
clone size: NA
J gene: TRBJ2-1
V gene: TRBV6-1

CDR3 protein: CASSLTGTSGINEQYF
clone size: NA
J gene: TRBJ2-7
V gene: TRBV7-6

CDR3 protein: CASSLFPVADSPYNEQFF
clone size: NA
J gene: TRBJ2-1
V gene: TRBV23-1

CDR3 protein: CASSPVGGPYEQYF
clone size: NA
J gene: TRBJ2-7
V gene: TRBV6-5

CDR3 protein: CASSFGQAADTQYF
clone size: NA
J gene: TRBJ2-3
V gene: TRBV27

CDR3 protein: CASSDRTGVGFVF
clone size: NA
J gene: TRBJ2-1
V gene: TRBV10-1

CDR3 protein: CASSAVTGNHQPQHF
clone size: NA
J gene: TRBJ1-5
V gene: TRBV5-5

CDR3 protein: CASSPNSYEQYF
clone size: NA
J gene: TRBJ2-7
V gene: TRBV6-5

CDR3 protein: CASRPDRGLPYGYTF
clone size: NA
J gene: TRBJ1-2
V gene: TRBV6-5

CDR3 protein: CASSPGQGPNYGYTF
clone size: once
J gene: TRBJ1-2
V gene: TRBV6-1

CDR3 protein: CASSWLTSGGFYEQYF
clone size: many
J gene: TRBJ2-7
V gene: TRBV7-9

CDR3 protein: CASHTGTSSYEQYF
clone size: once
J gene: TRBJ2-7
V gene: TRBV5-1

CDR3 protein: CASSFRFMGTGSSEQYF
clone size: NA
J gene: TRBJ2-7
V gene: TRBV5-1

CDR3 protein: CASSLGTSVETQYF
clone size: NA
J gene: TRBJ2-5
V gene: TRBV7-2

CDR3 protein: CASAAGRTEAFF
clone size: NA
J gene: TRBJ1-1
V gene: TRBV19

CDR3 protein: CASSFSLAATDTQYF
clone size: NA
J gene: TRBJ2-3
V gene: TRBV28

CDR3 protein: CASSSLNAPRAFF
clone size: NA
J gene: TRBJ1-1
V gene: TRBV11-3

CDR3 protein: CASSLRGGNWNQPQHF
clone size: NA
J gene: TRBJ1-5
V gene: TRBV28

CDR3 protein: CASTQASGDYYGYTF
clone size: NA
J gene: TRBJ1-2
V gene: TRBV18

CDR3 protein: CASSFSSGSYNEQFF
clone size: NA
J gene: TRBJ2-1
V gene: TRBV7-9